The clone carrying this TCR beta chain was seen ten or more times. Its antigen remains unknown. These data come from a study of T cells in Graves' hyperthyroidism and ophthalmopathy. Study results and caveats: Prediction of ophthalmopathy progression came a median around 7.1 months pre-onset.

V shed 5 bases and J shed 6 bases, with 14 bases lying between them. CDR1 LGHNT and CDR2 FRNRAP come from the germline V gene. The CDR3 consists of 14 residues. Amplified TCR beta CDR3 regions came from RNA transcripts. HTBI primers were the set used in a first-round RT-PCR of the TCR CDR3. MiXCR, applied by TCRdb to the multiplex PCR reads, yields one record per CDR3 protein. Among roughly 100,000 distinct CDR3 sequences listed, about half were seen once. Material for sequencing was blood. The chain employs TRBV12-5 and TRBJ1-5; maybe TRBD1 (5 bases). The clonotype comes from a man in his forties or fifties with Graves' hyperthyroidism. The CDR3 nucleotides read TGTGCTAGTGGTCACGGGACCGGGAGTCAGCCCCAGCATTTT. It codes for CASGHGTGSQPQHF.